A single sample gave rise to the 12 T cell receptor beta chains below, sequenced in a study of T cell responses to AZD1222 COVID-19 vaccine. TCRdb's table, derived via immunoSEQ multiplex PCR, lists solely in-frame clones and lacks some. The sample carries around 87,000 clones, about nine tenths recorded once. Specimen: peripheral blood, collected on day 0 of AZD1222 vaccination. Every receptor here comes from an adult in good health.

The chain links TRBV4-2 to TRBJ1-6; 10 nucleotides line up with TRBD1. The V gene's germline CDR1 is LGHNA and CDR2 YNFKEQ. Losses at the gene ends were 1 base for V and 8 bases for J; bases not matched to a gene: 5. This CDR3 comprises 16 residues. The CDR3 reads CASSQVSGQGYSPLHF. CDR3 bases: TGTGCCAGCAGCCAAGTTTCGGGACAGGGGTATTCACCCCTCCACTTT.

This chain joins TRBV5-5 and TRBJ2-1; D is unresolved. This CDR3 has 13 residues. The germline V gene encodes CDR1 SGHKS and CDR2 YYEKEE (reference sequence). V gave up 3 bases and J gave up 6 bases, with 10 bases separating them. The CDR3 loop is CASSSPTGNEQFF. Written as DNA, the CDR3 is TGTGCCAGCAGCTCCCCCACCGGCAATGAGCAGTTCTTC.

The chain combines TRBV6-5 with TRBJ1-3; 7 bases are shared with TRBD1. The trim removed 8 bases at V and 4 bases at J, leaving 8 bases unmatched. CDR3 size: 14 residues. Germline loops: CDR1 MNHEY, CDR2 SVGAGI. The CDR3 nucleotides are TGTGCCAGCTTTAAAGGGGACAGAGGAAACACCATATATTTT. Translated: CASFKGDRGNTIYF.

This sequence joins TRBV5-4 and TRBJ2-2, with 8 bases lining up with TRBD1. V lost 4 bases and J lost 6; bases outside the gene matches: 8. Germline-derived CDR1 and CDR2 are SGHNT and YYREEE (reference sequence). The CDR3 runs 15 residues. The CDR3 loop is CASSLRQGPPGELFF. The CDR3 DNA follows: TGTGCCAGCAGCCTTAGACAGGGGCCCCCCGGGGAGCTGTTTTTT. The whole variable domain, filled in from reference TRBV5-4 and TRBJ2-2, reads ETGVTQSPTHLIKTRGQQVTLRCSSQSGHNTVSWYQQALGQGPQFIFQYYREEENGRGNFPPRFSGLQFPNYSSELNVNALELDDSALYLCASSLRQGPPGELFFGEGSRLTVL.

This chain uses TRBV7-9 with TRBJ2-2; 7 bases are a match to TRBD2. The germline V gene has CDR1 SEHNR and CDR2 FQNEAQ (reference sequence). Trimming took 4 bases from V and 5 from J; bases not matched to a gene: 7. The CDR3 is 15 residues long. CDR3 DNA sequence: TGTGCCAGCAGCTCTGGGAGTAGCGGGACCGGGGAGCTGTTTTTT. Protein product: CASSSGSSGTGELFF.

The chain has TRBV2 and TRBJ2-2; D is unclear. The CDR3 sequence is 12 residues long. Trimming pared 7 bases from V and 2 bases from J, leaving 5 bases between. Germline CDR1 and CDR2: SNHLY and FYNNEI. The CDR3 DNA is TGTGCCAGCAATTTCAACACCGGGGAGCTGTTTTTT. Translation gives CASNFNTGELFF.

This clone was seen once. The chain links TRBV3-1 (or the pseudogene TRBV3-2) to TRBJ2-1, with a weak D call TRBD2 (6 bases). The germline gives CDR1 LGHDT, CDR2 YNNKEL (reference sequence). The CDR3 extends over 16 amino acids. Trimming pared 4 bases from V and 6 bases from J, leaving 19 bases between. The CDR3 DNA reads as TGTGCCAGCAGCCCCACGTATACGGCGGGGTTCAATGAGCAGTTCTTC. Translating it yields CASSPTYTAGFNEQFF.

This clone was detected a few times. The chain carries TRBV3-1 (or the pseudogene TRBV3-2) and TRBJ2-1; D might be TRBD1 (5 bases). This CDR3 is built from 13 residues. Germline V gives CDR1 LGHDT, CDR2 YNNKEL (reference sequence). Trimming removed 3 bases at V and 6 bases at J, with 9 bases between. The CDR3 nucleotides read TGTGCCAGCAGCCAGAACCAGGGCAATGAGCAGTTCTTC. Its protein is CASSQNQGNEQFF.

This chain connects TRBV19 to TRBJ1-4; a weak D match, TRBD1 (6 bases). Per germline, CDR1 LNHDA and CDR2 SQIVND (reference sequence). The CDR3 loop spans 17 amino acids. The V end was cut by 2 bases, the J end by 3 bases, with 16 bases between. The CDR3 region has the DNA TGTGCCAGTAGTATATTCCGGGGGGCGCCGGCTAATGAAAAACTGTTTTTT. Its translation: CASSIFRGAPANEKLFF.

This clone has only one observation. The rearrangement links TRBV27 to TRBJ1-6; D is unclear. CDR1 is MNHEY and CDR2 is SMNVEV in the germline V gene (reference sequence). V lost 2 bases and J lost 5, with 7 bases in between. This CDR3 spans 14 amino acids. CDR3 bases: TGTGCCAGCAGTTTAGCCGGGAATAATTCACCCCTCCACTTT. Its protein is CASSLAGNNSPLHF.

J is TRBJ1-2 and V is TRBV5-4, with TRBD1 matching 10 bases. CDR3 length: 14 amino acids. CDR1 and CDR2 (germline): SGHNT, YYREEE (reference sequence). V lost 1 base, J lost 7 bases, and 4 bases stayed unmatched. The CDR3 coding sequence is TGTGCCAGCAGCTTGATGGGACAGGGGAGTGGCTACACCTTC. The encoded protein is CASSLMGQGSGYTF.

The chain is built from TRBV10-3 and TRBJ2-1; 12 positions agree with TRBD1. The V gene end was trimmed by 2 bases and the J gene end by 9 bases; junction bases not matched to a gene: 5. CDR1 is ENHRY and CDR2 is SYGVKD in the germline V gene. This CDR3 comprises 15 residues. The CDR3 DNA follows: TGTGCCATCAGTGAGGGGGACAGGGGGCCAGGTGAGCAGTTCTTC. Protein sequence: CAISEGDRGPGEQFF.